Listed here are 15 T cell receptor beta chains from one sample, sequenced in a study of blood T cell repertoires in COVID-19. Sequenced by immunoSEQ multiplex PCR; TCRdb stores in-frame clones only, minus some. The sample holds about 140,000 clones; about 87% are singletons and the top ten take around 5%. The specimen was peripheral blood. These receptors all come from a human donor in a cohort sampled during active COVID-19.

In DNA form, the CDR3 reads TGTGCCAGCAGTGAATATTCGAGCTACGAGCAGTACTTC. Translating it yields CASSEYSSYEQYF. The J gene is TRBJ2-7, the V gene TRBV6-1, with D uncertain. CDR3 size: 13 residues. V shed 2 bases and J shed 3 bases, with 8 bases lying between them. Germline V gives CDR1 MNHNS, CDR2 SASEGT.

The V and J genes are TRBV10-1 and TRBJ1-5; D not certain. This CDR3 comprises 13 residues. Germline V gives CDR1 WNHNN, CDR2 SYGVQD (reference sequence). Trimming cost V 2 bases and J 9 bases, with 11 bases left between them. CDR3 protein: CASSEEQFGPQHF. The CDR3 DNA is TGCGCCAGCAGTGAGGAACAATTTGGGCCCCAGCATTTT.

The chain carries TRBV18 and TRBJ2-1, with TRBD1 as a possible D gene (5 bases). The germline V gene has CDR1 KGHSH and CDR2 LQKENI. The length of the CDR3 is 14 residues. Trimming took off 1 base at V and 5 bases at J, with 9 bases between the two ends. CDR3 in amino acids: CASSPLDSHNEQFF. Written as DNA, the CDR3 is TGTGCCAGCTCACCACTCGACAGTCACAATGAGCAGTTCTTC.

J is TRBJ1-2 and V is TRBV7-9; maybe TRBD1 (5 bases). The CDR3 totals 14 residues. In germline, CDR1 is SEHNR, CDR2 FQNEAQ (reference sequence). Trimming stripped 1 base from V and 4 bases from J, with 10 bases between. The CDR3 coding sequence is TGTGCCAGCAGCTTAGGGCGGGACCCCTATGGCTACACCTTC. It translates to CASSLGRDPYGYTF.

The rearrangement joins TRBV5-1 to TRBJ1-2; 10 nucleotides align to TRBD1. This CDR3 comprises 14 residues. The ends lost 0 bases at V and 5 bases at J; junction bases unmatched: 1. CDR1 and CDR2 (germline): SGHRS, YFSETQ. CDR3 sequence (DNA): TGCGCCAGCAGCTTGGGGGGACAGGGGTATGGCTACACCTTC. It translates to CASSLGGQGYGYTF.

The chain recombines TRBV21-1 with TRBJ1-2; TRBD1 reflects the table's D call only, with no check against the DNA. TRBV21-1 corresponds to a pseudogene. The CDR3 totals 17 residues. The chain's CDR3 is CASTSIGDRGDNYGYTF. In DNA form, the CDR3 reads TGTGCCAGCACCTCAATCGGGGACAGGGGGGATAACTATGGCTACACCTTC.

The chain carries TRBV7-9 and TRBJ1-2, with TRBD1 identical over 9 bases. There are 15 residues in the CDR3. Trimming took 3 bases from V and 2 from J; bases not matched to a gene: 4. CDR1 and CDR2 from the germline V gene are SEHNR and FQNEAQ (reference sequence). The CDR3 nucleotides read TGTGCCAGCAGCTTGGGGGACAGGGAGAACTATGGCTACACCTTC. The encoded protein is CASSLGDRENYGYTF.

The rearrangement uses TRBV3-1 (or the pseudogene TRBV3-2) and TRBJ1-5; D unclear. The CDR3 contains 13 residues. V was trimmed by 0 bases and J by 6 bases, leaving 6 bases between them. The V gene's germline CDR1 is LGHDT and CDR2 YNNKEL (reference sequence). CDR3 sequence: CASSQDSGQPQHF. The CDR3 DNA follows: TGTGCCAGCAGCCAAGATTCGGGTCAGCCCCAGCATTTT.

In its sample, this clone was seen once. The CDR3 here is CASSTLGINEQFF. DNA of the CDR3: TGTGCCAGCAGTACCCTCGGTATTAATGAGCAGTTCTTC. V is TRBV2 and J is TRBJ2-1; D not certain. The CDR3 loop spans 13 amino acids. Trimming removed 5 bases at V and 7 bases at J, with 12 bases between. Germline V gene data show CDR1 as SNHLY and CDR2 as FYNNEI.

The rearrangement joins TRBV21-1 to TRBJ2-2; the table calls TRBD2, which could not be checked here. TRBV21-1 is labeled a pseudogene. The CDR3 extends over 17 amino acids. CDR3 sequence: CASSHVRRTKNTGELFF. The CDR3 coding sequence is TGTGCCAGCAGCCACGTACGGAGGACTAAGAACACCGGGGAGCTGTTTTTT.

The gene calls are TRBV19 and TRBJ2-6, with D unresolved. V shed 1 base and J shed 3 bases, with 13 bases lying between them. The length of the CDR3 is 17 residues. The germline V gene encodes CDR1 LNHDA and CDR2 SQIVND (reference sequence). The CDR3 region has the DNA TGTGCCAGTAGTATAGTGGCTTTAGCCGTTGGGGCCAACGTCCTGACTTTC. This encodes CASSIVALAVGANVLTF.

The CDR3 sequence: CASSLSGGMALTYEQYF. The CDR3 DNA reads TGTGCCAGCAGCTTATCAGGGGGCATGGCTCTAACCTACGAGCAGTACTTC. The V call is TRBV11-2, the J call TRBJ2-7, with 8 bases that match TRBD1. With 2 bases clipped from V and 2 bases from J, the junction kept 11 bases outside the gene matches. Germline V lookup: CDR1 SGHAT, CDR2 FQNNGV. CDR3 length equals 17 residues.

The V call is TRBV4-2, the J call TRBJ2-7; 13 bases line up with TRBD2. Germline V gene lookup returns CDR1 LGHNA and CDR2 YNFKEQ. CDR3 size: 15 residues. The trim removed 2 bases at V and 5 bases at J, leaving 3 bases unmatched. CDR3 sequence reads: CASSQRTSGGNEQYF. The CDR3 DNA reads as TGTGCCAGCAGCCAAAGGACTAGCGGGGGAAACGAGCAGTACTTC.

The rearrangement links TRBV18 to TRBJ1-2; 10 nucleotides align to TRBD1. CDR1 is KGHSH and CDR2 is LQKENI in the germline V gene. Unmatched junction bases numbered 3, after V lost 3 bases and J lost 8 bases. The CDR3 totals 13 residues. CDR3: CASSPDRGLGYTF. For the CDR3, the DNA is TGTGCCAGCTCACCCGACAGGGGGCTCGGCTACACCTTC. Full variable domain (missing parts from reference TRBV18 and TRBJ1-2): NAGVMQNPRHLVRRRGQEARLRCSPMKGHSHVYWYRQLPEEGLKFMVYLQKENIIDESGMPKERFSAEFPKEGPSILRIQQVVRGDSAAYFCASSPDRGLGYTFGSGTRLTVV.

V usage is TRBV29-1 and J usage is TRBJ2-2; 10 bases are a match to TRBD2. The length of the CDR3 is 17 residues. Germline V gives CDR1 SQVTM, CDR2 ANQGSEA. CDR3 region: CMHIGLAGAANTGELFF. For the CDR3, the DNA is TGCATGCATATTGGGCTAGCGGGAGCTGCGAACACCGGGGAGCTGTTTTTT.